This TCR beta chain originates from a study of cytomegalovirus exposure and HLA in healthy donors. Amplification used 60 Vbeta primers and 13 Jbeta primers. The data were produced by immunoSEQ multiplex PCR, yet TCRdb's version contains in-frame clones alone and is incomplete. This sample yields about 240,000 clones, of which about 80% are seen a single time; around 8.6% belongs to the top ten. V lost 9 bases to trimming and J lost 6 bases; unmatched junction nucleotides: 10. This CDR3 region has 13 residues. Germline V gene lookup returns CDR1 ENHRY and CDR2 SYGVKD. The rearrangement joins TRBV10-3 to TRBJ2-7, with 8 bases matching TRBD2. The sequenced sample consisted of PBMCs. This receptor was identified in a woman in her fifties or sixties in good health and CMV-seropositive. The CDR3 region has the DNA TGTGCCATATCAGCGGGAGAAGTGGGCGAGCAGTACTTC. As protein: CAISAGEVGEQYF.